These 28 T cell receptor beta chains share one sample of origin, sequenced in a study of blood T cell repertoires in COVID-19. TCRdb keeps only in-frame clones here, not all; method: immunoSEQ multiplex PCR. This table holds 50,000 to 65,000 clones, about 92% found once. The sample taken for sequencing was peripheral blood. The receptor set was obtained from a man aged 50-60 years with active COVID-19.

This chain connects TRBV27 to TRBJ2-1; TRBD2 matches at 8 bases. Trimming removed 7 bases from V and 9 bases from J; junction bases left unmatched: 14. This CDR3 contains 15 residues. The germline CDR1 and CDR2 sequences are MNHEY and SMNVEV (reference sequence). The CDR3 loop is CASKSGGSIFFEQFF. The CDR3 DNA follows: TGTGCCAGCAAGAGCGGGGGCTCCATTTTTTTTGAGCAGTTCTTC.

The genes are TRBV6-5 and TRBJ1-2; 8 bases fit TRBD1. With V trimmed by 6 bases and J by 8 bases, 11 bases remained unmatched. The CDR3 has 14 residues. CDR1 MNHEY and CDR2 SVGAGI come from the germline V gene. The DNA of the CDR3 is TGTGCCAGCAGCCGGACAGGACAGGGAGGAGGCTACACCTTC. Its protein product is CASSRTGQGGGYTF.

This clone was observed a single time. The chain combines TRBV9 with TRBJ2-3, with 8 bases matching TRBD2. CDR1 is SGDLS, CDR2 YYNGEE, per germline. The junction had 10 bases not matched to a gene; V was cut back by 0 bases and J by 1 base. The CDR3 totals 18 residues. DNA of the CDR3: TGTGCCAGCAGCGTAGGGTCCACGGGACTAGGGCGCACAGATACGCAGTATTTT. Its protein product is CASSVGSTGLGRTDTQYF.

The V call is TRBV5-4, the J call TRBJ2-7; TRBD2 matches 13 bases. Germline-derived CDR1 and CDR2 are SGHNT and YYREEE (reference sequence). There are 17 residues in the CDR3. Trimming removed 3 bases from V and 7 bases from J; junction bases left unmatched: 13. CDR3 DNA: TGTGCCAGCAGCTCGACTAGCGGGAGGATCGGGTGGGGGGAGCAGTACTTC. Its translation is CASSSTSGRIGWGEQYF.

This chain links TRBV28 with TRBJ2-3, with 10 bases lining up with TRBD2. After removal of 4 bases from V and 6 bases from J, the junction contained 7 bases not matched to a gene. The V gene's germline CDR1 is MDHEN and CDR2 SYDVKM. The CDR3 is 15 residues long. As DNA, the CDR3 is TGTGCCAGCAGTTCCCTACTAGCGGGGTTGGATACGCAGTATTTT. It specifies CASSSLLAGLDTQYF.

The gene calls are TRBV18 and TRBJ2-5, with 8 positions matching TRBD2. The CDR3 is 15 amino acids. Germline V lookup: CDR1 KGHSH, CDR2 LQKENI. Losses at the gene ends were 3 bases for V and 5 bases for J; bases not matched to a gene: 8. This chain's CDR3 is CASSPALAVGETQYF. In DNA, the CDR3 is TGTGCCAGCTCACCGGCACTAGCGGTCGGGGAGACCCAGTACTTC.

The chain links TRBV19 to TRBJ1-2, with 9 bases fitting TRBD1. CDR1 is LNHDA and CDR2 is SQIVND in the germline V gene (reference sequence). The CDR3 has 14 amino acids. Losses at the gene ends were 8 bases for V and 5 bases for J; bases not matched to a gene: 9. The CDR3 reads CASLGDREWYGYTF. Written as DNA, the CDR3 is TGTGCCAGTCTTGGGGACAGGGAATGGTATGGCTACACCTTC.

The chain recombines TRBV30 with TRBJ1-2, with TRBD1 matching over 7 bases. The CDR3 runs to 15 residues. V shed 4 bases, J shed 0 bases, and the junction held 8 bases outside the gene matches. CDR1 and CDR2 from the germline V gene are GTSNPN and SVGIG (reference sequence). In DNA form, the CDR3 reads TGTGCCTGGAATTCGGGGCAGGGGGCTAACTATGGCTACACCTTC. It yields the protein CAWNSGQGANYGYTF.

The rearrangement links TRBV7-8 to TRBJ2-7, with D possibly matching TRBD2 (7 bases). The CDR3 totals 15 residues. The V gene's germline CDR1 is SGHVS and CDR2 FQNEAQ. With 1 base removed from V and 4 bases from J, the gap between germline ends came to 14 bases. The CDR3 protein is CASSLEGGGLYEQYF. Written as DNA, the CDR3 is TGTGCCAGCAGCTTAGAGGGGGGGGGCTTATACGAGCAGTACTTC.

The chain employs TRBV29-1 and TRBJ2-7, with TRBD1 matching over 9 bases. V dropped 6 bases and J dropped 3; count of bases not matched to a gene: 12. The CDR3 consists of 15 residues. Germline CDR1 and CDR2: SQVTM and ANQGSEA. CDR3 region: CSVDRQGGNIYEQYF. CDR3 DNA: TGCAGCGTCGACAGACAGGGGGGGAATATCTACGAGCAGTACTTC.

DNA of the CDR3: TGCGCCAGCAAGCTGGGGCGTAATGAAAAACTGTTTTTT. It codes for CASKLGRNEKLFF. V gene TRBV10-2 combines with J gene TRBJ1-4, with D possibly matching TRBD1 (5 bases). Germline V gene sequence: CDR1 WSHSY, CDR2 SAAADI. V dropped 7 bases and J dropped 4 bases, with 10 bases sitting between them. The CDR3 consists of 13 residues.

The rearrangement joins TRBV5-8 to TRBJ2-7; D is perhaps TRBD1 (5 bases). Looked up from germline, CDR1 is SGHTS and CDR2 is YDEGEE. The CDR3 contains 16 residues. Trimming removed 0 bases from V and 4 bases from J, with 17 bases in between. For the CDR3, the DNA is TGTGCCAGCAGCTTGGGGCTTGTGGCAGGGTGGTACGAGCAGTACTTC. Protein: CASSLGLVAGWYEQYF.

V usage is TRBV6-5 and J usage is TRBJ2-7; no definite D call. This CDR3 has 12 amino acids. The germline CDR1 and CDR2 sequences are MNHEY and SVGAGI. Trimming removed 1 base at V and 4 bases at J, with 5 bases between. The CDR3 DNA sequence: TGTGCCAGCAGTTACTGGCGGTACGAGCAGTACTTC. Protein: CASSYWRYEQYF.

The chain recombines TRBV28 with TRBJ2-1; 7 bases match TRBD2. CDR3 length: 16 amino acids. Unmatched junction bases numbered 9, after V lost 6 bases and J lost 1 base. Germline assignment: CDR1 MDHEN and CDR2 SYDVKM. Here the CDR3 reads CASRPPGLSSYNEQFF. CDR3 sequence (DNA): TGTGCCAGCAGGCCCCCGGGACTATCATCCTACAATGAGCAGTTCTTC.

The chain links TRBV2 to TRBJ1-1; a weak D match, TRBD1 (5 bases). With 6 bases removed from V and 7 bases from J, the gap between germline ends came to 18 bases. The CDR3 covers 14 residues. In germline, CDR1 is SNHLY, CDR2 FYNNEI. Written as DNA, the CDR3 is TGTGCCAGCAGACCCAGACAGTTATTTCTTGAAGCTTTCTTT. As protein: CASRPRQLFLEAFF.

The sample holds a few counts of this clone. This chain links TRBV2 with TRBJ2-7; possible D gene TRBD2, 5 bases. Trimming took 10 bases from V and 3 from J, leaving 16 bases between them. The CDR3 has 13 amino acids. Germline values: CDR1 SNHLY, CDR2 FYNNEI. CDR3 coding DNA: TGTGCCACTCAATTTGGACTGAACTACGAGCAGTACTTC. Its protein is CATQFGLNYEQYF.

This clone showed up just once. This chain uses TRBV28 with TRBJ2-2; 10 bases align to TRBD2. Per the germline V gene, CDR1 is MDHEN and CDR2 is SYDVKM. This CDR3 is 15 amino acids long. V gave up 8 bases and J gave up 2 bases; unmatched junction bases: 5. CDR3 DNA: TGTGCCAGCCGGACTAGCGGAGTCAACACCGGGGAGCTGTTTTTT. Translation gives CASRTSGVNTGELFF.

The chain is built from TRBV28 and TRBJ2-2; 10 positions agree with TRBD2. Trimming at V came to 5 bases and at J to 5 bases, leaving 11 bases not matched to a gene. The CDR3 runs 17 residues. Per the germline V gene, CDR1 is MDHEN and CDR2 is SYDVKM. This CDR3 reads CASSPMVAGGRTGELFF. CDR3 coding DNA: TGTGCCAGCAGTCCCATGGTAGCGGGAGGCAGGACCGGGGAGCTGTTTTTT.

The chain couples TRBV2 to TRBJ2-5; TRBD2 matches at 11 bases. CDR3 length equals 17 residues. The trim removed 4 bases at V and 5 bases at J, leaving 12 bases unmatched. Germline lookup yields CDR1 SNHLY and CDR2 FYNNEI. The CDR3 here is CASSAGTSGPVRETQYF. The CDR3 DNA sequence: TGTGCCAGCAGTGCCGGGACTAGCGGACCCGTGCGTGAGACCCAGTACTTC.

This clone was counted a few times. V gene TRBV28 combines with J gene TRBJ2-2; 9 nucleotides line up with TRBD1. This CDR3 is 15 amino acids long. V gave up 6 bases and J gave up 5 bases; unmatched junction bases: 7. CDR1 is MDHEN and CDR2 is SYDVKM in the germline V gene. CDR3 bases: TGTGCCAGCAGGCCCGGGACAGGGAGGACCGGGGAGCTGTTTTTT. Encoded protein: CASRPGTGRTGELFF.

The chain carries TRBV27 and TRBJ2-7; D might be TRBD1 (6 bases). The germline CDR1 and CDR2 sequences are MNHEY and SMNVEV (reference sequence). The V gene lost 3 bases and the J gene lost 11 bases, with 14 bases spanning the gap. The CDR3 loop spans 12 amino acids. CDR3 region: CASSFGQSREYF. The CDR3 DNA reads TGTGCCAGCAGTTTCGGACAGTCGCGTGAGTACTTC.

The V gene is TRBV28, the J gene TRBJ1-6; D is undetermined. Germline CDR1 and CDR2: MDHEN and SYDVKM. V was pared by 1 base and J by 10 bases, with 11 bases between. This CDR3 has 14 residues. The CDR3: CASSLLAEPSPLHF. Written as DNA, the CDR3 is TGTGCCAGCAGTTTATTAGCAGAGCCCTCACCCCTCCACTTT. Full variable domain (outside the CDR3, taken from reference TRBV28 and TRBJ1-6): DVKVTQSSRYLVKRTGEKVFLECVQDMDHENMFWYRQDPGLGLRLIYFSYDVKMKEKGDIPEGYSVSREKKERFSLILESASTNQTSMYLCASSLLAEPSPLHFGNGTRLTVT.

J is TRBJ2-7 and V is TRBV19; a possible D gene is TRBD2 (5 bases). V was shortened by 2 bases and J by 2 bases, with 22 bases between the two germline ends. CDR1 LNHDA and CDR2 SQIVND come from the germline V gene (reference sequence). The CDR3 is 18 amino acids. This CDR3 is CASSISVRRTHQAYEQYF. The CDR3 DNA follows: TGTGCCAGTAGTATATCTGTTAGGAGGACCCACCAGGCCTACGAGCAGTACTTC.

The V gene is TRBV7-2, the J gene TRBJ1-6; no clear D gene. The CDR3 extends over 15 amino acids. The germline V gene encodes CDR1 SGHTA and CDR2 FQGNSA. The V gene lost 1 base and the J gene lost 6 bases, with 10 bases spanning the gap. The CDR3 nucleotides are TGTGCCAGCAGCTTAGTGCGGGAGATTAATTCACCCCTCCACTTT. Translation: CASSLVREINSPLHF.

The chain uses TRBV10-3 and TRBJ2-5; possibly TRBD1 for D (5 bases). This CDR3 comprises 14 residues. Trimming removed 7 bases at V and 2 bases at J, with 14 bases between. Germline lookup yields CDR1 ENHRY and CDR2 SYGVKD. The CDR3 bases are TGTGCCATCAAACCGGACACCGGACAAGAGACCCAGTACTTC. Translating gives CAIKPDTGQETQYF.

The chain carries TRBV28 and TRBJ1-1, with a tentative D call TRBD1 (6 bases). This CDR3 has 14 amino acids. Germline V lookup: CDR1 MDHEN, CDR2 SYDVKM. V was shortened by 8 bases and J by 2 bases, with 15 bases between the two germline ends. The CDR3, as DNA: TGTGCCAGCCGCCTCGGGGGGCGAAACACTGAAGCTTTCTTT. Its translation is CASRLGGRNTEAFF.

The CDR3 spells CASSQEGVGADTQYF. Here the CDR3 DNA reads TGCGCCAGCAGCCAAGAAGGGGTAGGGGCAGATACGCAGTATTTT. The rearrangement uses TRBV4-1 and TRBJ2-3; a weak D match, TRBD1 (5 bases). The CDR3 loop spans 15 amino acids. The germline CDR1 and CDR2 sequences are MGHRA and YSYEKL. V lost 0 bases and J lost 4, with 11 bases in between.

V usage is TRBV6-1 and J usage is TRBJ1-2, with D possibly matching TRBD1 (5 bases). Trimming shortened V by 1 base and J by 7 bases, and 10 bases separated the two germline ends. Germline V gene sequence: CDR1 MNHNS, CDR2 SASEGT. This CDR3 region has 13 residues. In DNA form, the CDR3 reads TGTGCCAGCAGTGAAGACCGGAGGGGTGGCTACACCTTC. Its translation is CASSEDRRGGYTF.